This T cell receptor (beta chain) was sequenced for a study of beta chain features in type 1 diabetes. Reverse transcribing all isolated RNA meant expressed TCRB transcripts were sequenced. Here immunoSEQ multiplex PCR was the method, and the copy in TCRdb shows in-frame clones only, minus some. The sample includes around 350,000 clones, roughly an eighth of them seen just once. V was trimmed by 3 bases and J by 0 bases, leaving 9 bases between them. Germline loops: CDR1 LGHNA, CDR2 YNFKEQ. The length of the CDR3 is 15 residues. This clone showed up just a few times. The sequenced sample consisted of naive CD4+ T cells from blood. This TCR came from a man younger than 35 in good health. The chain is built from TRBV4-2 and TRBJ2-1; D ambiguous. CDR3 DNA sequence: TGTGCCAGCAGCCAGTACAGAGACTCCTACAATGAGCAGTTCTTC. As protein: CASSQYRDSYNEQFF.